Below are 6 T cell receptor beta chains sequenced from a single sample in a study of blood T cell repertoires in COVID-19. Measured with immunoSEQ multiplex PCR; TCRdb has only the in-frame clones, and not every one. Of under 250,000 clones in the sample, roughly 87% were seen once. Source material: peripheral blood. Receptor source: a man aged 18 to 29 with active or convalescent COVID-19.

Note on this clone: Its ends do not fully match the called genes, so a read error is possible. This chain uses TRBV20-1 with TRBJ1-4; 10 nucleotides align to TRBD1. Germline assignment: CDR1 DFQATT and CDR2 SNEGSKA (reference sequence). The CDR3 sequence is 11 residues long. This CDR3 reads CSASEGTGVKF. Here the CDR3 DNA reads TGCAGTGCTAGTGAGGGGACAGGGGTAAAATTT.

V gene TRBV10-3 combines with J gene TRBJ1-1, with a weak D call TRBD1 (5 bases). The germline gives CDR1 ENHRY, CDR2 SYGVKD. The V gene lost 10 bases and the J gene lost 6 bases, with 18 bases spanning the gap. This CDR3 has 13 amino acids. The CDR3 DNA is TGTGCCACCATCGAGCAGGGTCGGGCTGAAGCTTTCTTT. Residues: CATIEQGRAEAFF.

The V gene is TRBV2, the J gene TRBJ1-2; D not certain. The ends were cut back, 4 bases at V and 8 bases at J, with 11 bases in the middle. The germline CDR1 and CDR2 sequences are SNHLY and FYNNEI. There are 12 residues in the CDR3. The CDR3 DNA is TGTGCCAGCAGTGGGAGCCTTGGGGGCTACACCTTC. Translating it yields CASSGSLGGYTF.

The V and J genes are TRBV9 and TRBJ2-1; possibly TRBD2 for D (6 bases). Trimming removed 4 bases from V and 2 bases from J, with 16 bases in between. Germline CDR1 is SGDLS and CDR2 is YYNGEE. The CDR3 has 16 amino acids. The CDR3 DNA follows: TGTGCCAGCAGCCCCGGCTTATCGGGAGCCTACAATGAGCAGTTCTTC. Amino acid sequence: CASSPGLSGAYNEQFF.

The chain combines TRBV12-3 or TRBV12-4 with TRBJ1-5; no reliable D call. V was shortened by 1 base and J by 5 bases, with 6 bases between the two germline ends. The CDR3 totals 13 residues. The CDR3: CASSLDRYQPQHF. The CDR3 bases are TGTGCCAGCAGTTTAGACAGATATCAGCCCCAGCATTTT.

V gene TRBV19 combines with J gene TRBJ1-1, with D perhaps TRBD1 (6 bases). CDR3 length equals 16 residues. Trimming cost V 8 bases and J 6 bases, with 25 bases left between them. CDR1 and CDR2 (germline): LNHDA, SQIVND (reference sequence). CDR3 DNA: TGTGCCAGTGGGGATGTCCCTACCCCGGACAGACCTGAAGCTTTCTTT. Amino acids: CASGDVPTPDRPEAFF.